A single sample is the source of the 9 T cell receptor beta chains below, sequenced in a study of T-cell memory formation after mild COVID-19. TCRdb analysed the 5' RACE reads with MiXCR anew, one entry per CDR3 protein. The sample holds a few hundred thousand distinct CDR3 sequences, 20% to 30% seen once. What was sequenced was PBMCs or a T cell subset sorted from them (not recorded which). All receptors derive from an adult woman who had mild COVID-19 (a few samples of this study predate the infection). Cell type and time point are not known.

The V gene is TRBV9, the J gene TRBJ2-7; the D call may be TRBD1 or TRBD2 (6 bases each). The CDR3 loop spans 16 amino acids. Trimming removed 3 bases at V and 2 bases at J, with 18 bases between. Germline V gene sequence: CDR1 SGDLS, CDR2 YYNGEE. The CDR3 reads CASSGTKGDPPYEQYF. The CDR3 DNA is TGTGCCAGCAGCGGGACTAAGGGGGATCCACCCTACGAGCAGTACTTC.

The chain uses TRBV5-1 and TRBJ1-2; no clear D. Germline V gene lookup returns CDR1 SGHRS and CDR2 YFSETQ. There are 13 residues in the CDR3. Trimming removed 0 bases from V and 3 bases from J, with 6 bases in between. CDR3 sequence (DNA): TGCGCCAGCAGCTTGGGTGTCTACTATGGCTACACCTTC. Amino acid sequence: CASSLGVYYGYTF. The entire variable domain, with the rest obtained from reference TRBV5-1 and TRBJ1-2, is as follows: KAGVTQTPRYLIKTRGQQVTLSCSPISGHRSVSWYQQTPGQGLQFLFEYFSETQRNKGNFPGRFSGRQFSNSRSEMNVSTLELGDSALYLCASSLGVYYGYTFGSGTRLTVV.

This clonotype was counted a few times. The chain has TRBV7-2 and TRBJ2-3; 13 bases agree with TRBD2. From germline, CDR1 is SGHTA and CDR2 FQGNSA. This CDR3 is built from 15 residues. Trimming cost V 4 bases and J 8 bases; bases outside gene matches: 6. The CDR3, as DNA: TGTGCCAGCAGCTCTACTAGCGGGGGGGCTGGTACGCAGTATTTT. Its protein product is CASSSTSGGAGTQYF. The variable domain in full, with the rest retrieved from reference TRBV7-2 and TRBJ2-3, is GAGVSQSPSNKVTEKGKDVELRCDPISGHTALYWYRQSLGQGLEFLIYFQGNSAPDKSGLPSDRFSAERTGGSVSTLTIQRTQQEDSAVYLCASSSTSGGAGTQYFGPGTRLTVL.

DNA for the CDR3: TGTGCCAGCAGCTCGAGGACACTCAACTATGGCTACACCTTC. Amino acids: CASSSRTLNYGYTF. The gene calls are TRBV5-8 and TRBJ1-2; D possibly corresponds to TRBD1 (5 bases). Germline lookup yields CDR1 SGHTS and CDR2 YDEGEE. V lost 3 bases to trimming and J lost 2 bases, with 11 bases between them. The CDR3 is 14 residues long.

This clonotype was observed once. This chain uses TRBV20-1 with TRBJ1-2; 8 positions match TRBD1. The CDR3 consists of 17 residues. CDR1 and CDR2 (germline): DFQATT, SNEGSKA (reference sequence). Unmatched junction bases numbered 11, after V lost 2 bases and J lost 0 bases. For the CDR3, the DNA is TGCAGTGCTAGACCCGGACAGGGAGGACCCTCTAACTATGGCTACACCTTC. Amino acid sequence: CSARPGQGGPSNYGYTF.

In its sample, this clonotype was seen a few times. V and J are TRBV4-1 and TRBJ2-3; 14 bases agree with TRBD2. Germline assignment: CDR1 MGHRA and CDR2 YSYEKL. V lost 3 bases to trimming and J lost 10 bases; unmatched junction nucleotides: 9. The CDR3 has 16 residues. The CDR3 region has the DNA TGCGCCAGCAGCCAGACTAGCGGGGGGGCCCCGAGCCCGCAGTATTTT. Its protein product is CASSQTSGGAPSPQYF.

This clonotype was detected many times. This sequence joins TRBV12-3 or TRBV12-4 and TRBJ2-2, with 7 bases fitting TRBD2. The ends lost 6 bases at V and 2 bases at J; junction bases unmatched: 6. CDR3 length: 15 amino acids. CDR3 DNA: TGTGCCAGCAGCGCGGGACTATTCAACACCGGGGAGCTGTTTTTT. This gives the protein CASSAGLFNTGELFF.

This clonotype was picked up a small number of times. V is TRBV6-1 and J is TRBJ2-7, with 8 positions matching TRBD1. The V gene end was trimmed by 10 bases and the J gene end by 0 bases; junction bases not matched to a gene: 5. The CDR3 length is 13 residues. Germline CDR1 MNHNS, CDR2 SASEGT. DNA of the CDR3: TGTGCCACCAGAGGGACAGGCTCCTACGAGCAGTACTTC. It codes for CATRGTGSYEQYF.

This clonotype was seen a handful of times. The chain is built from TRBV2 and TRBJ2-7; 8 bases line up with TRBD1. Germline values: CDR1 SNHLY, CDR2 FYNNEI. The CDR3 consists of 14 residues. With 8 bases clipped from V and 6 bases from J, the junction kept 12 bases outside the gene matches. The CDR3 spells CASGAQGALTEQYF. The CDR3 DNA follows: TGTGCCAGCGGGGCCCAGGGGGCGCTAACCGAGCAGTACTTC.